This TCR beta chain was recovered during a study of cytomegalovirus exposure and HLA in healthy donors. Overall study findings and caveats: TRBV6-2, TRBV6-3 and some other V segments were excluded as indistinguishable.

The CDR3 has 19 amino acids. Both 60 Vbeta primers and 13 Jbeta primers went into the PCR. Clones were sequenced by immunoSEQ multiplex PCR, and TCRdb holds only the in-frame ones, with some missing. Among about 160,000 clones listed, more than 70% were seen once. Notes on this clone: No antigen is known for it.

Each donor's status was that of a healthy bone marrow donor. This chain joins TRBV12-1 and TRBJ2-5; TRBD1, as called in the table, went unchecked against the DNA. TRBV12-1 is labeled a pseudogene. The receptor comes from a man aged 25 to 40 in good health and CMV-seronegative. The sample was PBMCs. The CDR3 DNA reads as TGTGCCAGCAGCTTTCGCGGACAGGGGATTTGGGGACTTCAAGAGACCCAGTACTTC. It yields the protein CASSFRGQGIWGLQETQYF.